These 20 T cell receptor beta chains were sequenced from one sample in a study of blood T cells in healthy people across ages. Next came a second PCR, run for roughly 7 to 12 cycles, which used a sample-barcoded 5' primer along with a J-beta primer mix. TCRdb called the 5' RACE reads again in MiXCR, with one record for every CDR3 protein. The data show 1.5 million to 1.8 million distinct CDR3 sequences, approximately 43% seen once. The sequenced sample was blood. The receptors stem from a woman under 30 in good health.

This clonotype came up many times. J is TRBJ2-7 and V is TRBV20-1; 8 bases are a match to TRBD1. This CDR3 is 15 amino acids long. Germline CDR1 DFQATT, CDR2 SNEGSKA (reference sequence). V lost 0 bases to trimming and J lost 3 bases; unmatched junction nucleotides: 7. CDR3 protein: CSARDSQGDNYEQYF. The CDR3 DNA sequence: TGCAGTGCTAGAGATTCACAGGGGGACAACTACGAGCAGTACTTC.

This clonotype has a handful of counts. The chain carries TRBV4-1 and TRBJ1-6; tentative D call: TRBD1 (5 bases). Deletions cut 2 bases from V and 15 bases from J, with 14 bases between. Germline V gives CDR1 MGHRA, CDR2 YSYEKL. The CDR3 covers 13 residues. DNA of the CDR3: TGCGCCAGCAGCCAACCGGGGCAGAATTTCCTCCACTTT. Translating gives CASSQPGQNFLHF.

This clonotype appeared once. The chain links TRBV5-1 to TRBJ1-1; maybe TRBD1 (5 bases). Germline lookup yields CDR1 SGHRS and CDR2 YFSETQ. This CDR3 spans 16 amino acids. V was shortened by 3 bases and J by 4 bases, with 19 bases between the two germline ends. CDR3 sequence reads: CASSSDLTNGGTEAFF. The CDR3 nucleotides are TGCGCCAGCAGCTCGGATCTGACGAACGGGGGCACTGAAGCTTTCTTT.

The gene calls are TRBV7-2 and TRBJ2-1; TRBD2 matches at 12 bases. V trimming: 2 bases; J trimming: 7 bases; junction bases outside the gene matches: 0. Germline V gives CDR1 SGHTA, CDR2 FQGNSA. This CDR3 is built from 14 residues. Here the CDR3 DNA reads TGTGCCAGCAGCTTAACTAGCGGGAGGAATGAGCAGTTCTTC. Translation: CASSLTSGRNEQFF.

The rearrangement joins TRBV5-1 to TRBJ1-1; 8 bases fit TRBD1. V lost 6 bases to trimming and J lost 1 base; unmatched junction nucleotides: 11. Germline CDR1 and CDR2: SGHRS and YFSETQ. The length of the CDR3 is 16 residues. CDR3 coding DNA: TGCGCCAGCACGACTTCAGGGGGCGCGGGGAACACTGAAGCTTTCTTT. Amino acid sequence: CASTTSGGAGNTEAFF.

The V call is TRBV11-2, the J call TRBJ2-3, with 7 positions matching TRBD2. The V gene end was trimmed by 1 base and the J gene end by 0 bases; junction bases not matched to a gene: 7. This CDR3 region has 17 residues. The germline CDR1 and CDR2 sequences are SGHAT and FQNNGV. The CDR3: CASSLAGGPMSTDTQYF. The CDR3 region has the DNA TGTGCCAGCAGCTTAGCGGGGGGACCGATGAGCACAGATACGCAGTATTTT. The whole variable domain, filled in from reference TRBV11-2 and TRBJ2-3, reads EAGVAQSPRYKIIEKRQSVAFWCNPISGHATLYWYQQILGQGPKLLIQFQNNGVVDDSQLPKDRFSAERLKGVDSTLKIQPAKLEDSAVYLCASSLAGGPMSTDTQYFGPGTRLTVL.

This clonotype was seen more than once but under ten times. The rearrangement joins TRBV15 to TRBJ1-2; D may be TRBD1 (6 bases). This CDR3 comprises 14 residues. Germline values: CDR1 LNHNV, CDR2 YYDKDF (reference sequence). V was trimmed by 2 bases and J by 2 bases, leaving 9 bases between them. The CDR3 DNA sequence: TGTGCCACCAGCAGATGGGACACCAACTATGGCTACACCTTC. Translating gives CATSRWDTNYGYTF.

This chain connects TRBV6-4 to TRBJ2-1; D possibly matches TRBD1 or TRBD2 (5 bases each). This CDR3 region has 15 residues. Germline CDR1 is MRHNA and CDR2 is SNTAGT. Trimming shortened V by 0 bases and J by 7 bases, and 13 bases separated the two germline ends. In nucleotides, the CDR3 is TGTGCCAGCAGTGACTCGGGGGTTGGATCGAATGAGCAGTTCTTC. Its translation is CASSDSGVGSNEQFF.

The chain recombines TRBV12-3 or TRBV12-4 with TRBJ1-5, with 8 bases aligning to TRBD1. The CDR3 has 16 amino acids. V was pared by 0 bases and J by 2 bases, with 3 bases of the junction left unmatched. For the CDR3, the DNA is TGTGCCAGCAGTTTAGCTCAGGGGGCGGGCAATCAGCCCCAGCATTTT. Translating it yields CASSLAQGAGNQPQHF.

This clonotype came up once. The chain uses TRBV27 and TRBJ2-7; D may correspond to TRBD1 or TRBD2 (5 bases each). The germline V gene encodes CDR1 MNHEY and CDR2 SMNVEV (reference sequence). The V end was cut by 4 bases, the J end by 2 bases, with 15 bases between. This CDR3 is built from 15 residues. CDR3 residues: CASSSPSGPTYEQYF. The CDR3 region has the DNA TGTGCCAGCAGTTCACCGTCGGGGCCAACCTACGAGCAGTACTTC.

This clonotype has only a few counts. The chain employs TRBV20-1 and TRBJ2-3; weak D call: TRBD1 (6 bases). CDR3 length: 11 amino acids. The V gene lost 6 bases and the J gene lost 6 bases, with 10 bases spanning the gap. From germline, CDR1 is DFQATT and CDR2 SNEGSKA (reference sequence). In DNA, the CDR3 is TGCAGTGCCCGACAGGTGGATACGCAGTATTTT. As protein: CSARQVDTQYF.

The CDR3 DNA reads TGCAGTGCTAGAGGTCTAGCGGGGGCCCCATACGAGCAGTACTTC. Encoded protein: CSARGLAGAPYEQYF. This sequence joins TRBV20-1 and TRBJ2-5; 10 nucleotides agree with TRBD2. The J call could be wrong; TRBJ2-7 is a better fit for the DNA end. This CDR3 region has 15 residues. Germline V lookup: CDR1 DFQATT, CDR2 SNEGSKA (reference sequence).

The rearrangement joins TRBV20-1 to TRBJ2-7; unclear D gene. Germline V gives CDR1 DFQATT, CDR2 SNEGSKA (reference sequence). The CDR3 is 13 residues long. The V end was cut by 2 bases, the J end by 1 base, with 9 bases between. Here the CDR3 DNA reads TGCAGTGCTAGATCTCAGGTGTCCTACGAGCAGTACTTC. Encoded protein: CSARSQVSYEQYF.

The rearrangement links TRBV30 to TRBJ1-1; 7 bases fit TRBD1. The CDR3 loop spans 14 amino acids. Germline CDR1 reads GTSNPN; CDR2 reads SVGIG (reference sequence). The V gene end was trimmed by 2 bases and the J gene end by 5 bases; junction bases not matched to a gene: 8. DNA for the CDR3: TGTGCCTGGAGTCCATACAGGGGAAGAACTGAAGCTTTCTTT. Its translation is CAWSPYRGRTEAFF.

The chain has TRBV9 and TRBJ2-5; 13 bases agree with TRBD2. The J call may be wrong; the DNA end is better matched by TRBJ2-7. The V gene's germline CDR1 is SGDLS and CDR2 YYNGEE. This CDR3 comprises 17 residues. CDR3 in amino acids: CASSALGTSGTPYEQYF. The DNA of the CDR3 is TGTGCCAGCAGCGCCCTTGGGACTAGCGGGACGCCCTACGAGCAGTACTTC.

This clonotype came up a few times. The gene calls are TRBV4-1 and TRBJ1-5, with 9 bases identical to TRBD1. Germline V lookup: CDR1 MGHRA, CDR2 YSYEKL. CDR3 length equals 16 residues. With V trimmed by 4 bases and J by 1 base, 5 bases remained unmatched. CDR3 protein: CASSPMDRGSNQPQHF. DNA for the CDR3: TGCGCCAGCAGCCCTATGGACAGGGGAAGCAATCAGCCCCAGCATTTT.

V and J are TRBV20-1 and TRBJ2-1; D perhaps matches TRBD2 (5 bases). The CDR3 extends over 13 amino acids. V lost 1 base, J lost 3 bases, and 7 bases lay in between. The germline CDR1 and CDR2 sequences are DFQATT and SNEGSKA (reference sequence). As DNA, the CDR3 is TGCAGTGCTAGAGGGAGGATCTACAATGAGCAGTTCTTC. This encodes CSARGRIYNEQFF.

V gene TRBV6-2 or TRBV6-3 combines with J gene TRBJ2-5; either TRBD1 or TRBD2 may supply D (5 bases each). With the DNA end fitting TRBJ2-7 better, the J assignment may be wrong. Germline loops: CDR1 MNHEY, CDR2 SVGEGT. This CDR3 has 13 residues. The CDR3 is CASSSRLGPEQYF. The CDR3 coding sequence is TGTGCCAGCAGTTCCCGTCTGGGACCCGAGCAGTACTTC.

This clonotype has a handful of counts. The chain couples TRBV29-1 to TRBJ2-5; no clear D gene. The CDR3 extends over 12 amino acids. The germline CDR1 and CDR2 sequences are SQVTM and ANQGSEA. Trimming removed 4 bases at V and 3 bases at J, with 9 bases between. The DNA of the CDR3 is TGCAGCGTTGGTTGGAACGAAGAGACCCAGTACTTC. Protein sequence: CSVGWNEETQYF.

This clonotype appeared a few times. The chain joins TRBV7-2 to TRBJ2-5; 11 bases fit TRBD2. The germline V gene encodes CDR1 SGHTA and CDR2 FQGNSA. This CDR3 spans 17 amino acids. V lost 1 base, J lost 2 bases, and 6 bases stayed unmatched. The DNA for the CDR3 is TGTGCCAGCAGCTTAGGCGGGACTAGCGGATTTCAAGAGACCCAGTACTTC. Its translation: CASSLGGTSGFQETQYF.